This TCR beta chain came from a study of PD-1 blockade in classical Hodgkin lymphoma. To note about this clone: What it binds is unknown.

Every single patient, without exception, relapsed after autologous stem cell transplantation, and brentuximab vedotin exposure varied. The germline gives CDR1 SGHNT, CDR2 YYREEE (reference sequence). The CDR3 totals 17 residues. With 0 bases clipped from V and 6 bases from J, the junction kept 12 bases outside the gene matches. The data were produced by immunoSEQ multiplex PCR, yet TCRdb's version contains in-frame clones alone and is incomplete. Among about 93,000 clones listed, 81% were seen once. Findings and limits, study-wide: In newly diagnosed patients, baseline TCR diversity was reportedly below that of healthy donors.

This chain connects TRBV5-4 to TRBJ2-7, with 10 bases aligning to TRBD2. This receptor was obtained from a human donor with classical Hodgkin lymphoma. This sample comprised peripheral blood mononuclear cells (PBMCs), obtained before the second cycle of nivolumab. CDR3 bases: TGTGCCAGCAGCTTGGGTCCTAGCGGGAGTGTTCCACGCGAGCAGTACTTC. Translating it yields CASSLGPSGSVPREQYF.